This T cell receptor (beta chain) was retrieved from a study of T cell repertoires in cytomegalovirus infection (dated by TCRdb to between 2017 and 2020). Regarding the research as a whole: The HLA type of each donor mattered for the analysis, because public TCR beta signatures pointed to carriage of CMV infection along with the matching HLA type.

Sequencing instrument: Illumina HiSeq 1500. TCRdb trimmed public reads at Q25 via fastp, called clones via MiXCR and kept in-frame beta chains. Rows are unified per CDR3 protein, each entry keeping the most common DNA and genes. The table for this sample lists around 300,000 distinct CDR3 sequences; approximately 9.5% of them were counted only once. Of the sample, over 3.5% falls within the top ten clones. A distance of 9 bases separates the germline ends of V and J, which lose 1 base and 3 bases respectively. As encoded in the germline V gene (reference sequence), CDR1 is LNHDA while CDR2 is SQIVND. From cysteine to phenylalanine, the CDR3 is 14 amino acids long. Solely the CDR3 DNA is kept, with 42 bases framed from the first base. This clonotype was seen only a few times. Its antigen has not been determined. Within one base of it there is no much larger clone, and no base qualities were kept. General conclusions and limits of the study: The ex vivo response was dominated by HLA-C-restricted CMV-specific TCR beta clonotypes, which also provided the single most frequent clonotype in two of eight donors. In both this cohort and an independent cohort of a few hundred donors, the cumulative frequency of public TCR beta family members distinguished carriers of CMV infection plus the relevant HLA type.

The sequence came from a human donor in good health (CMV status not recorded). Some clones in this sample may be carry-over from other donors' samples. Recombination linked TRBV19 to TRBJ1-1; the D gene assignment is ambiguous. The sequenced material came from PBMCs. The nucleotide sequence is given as TGTGCCAGTAGTATAGGAGACCGGCACACTGAAGCTTTCTTT. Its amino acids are CASSIGDRHTEAFF.